This entry lists 29 T cell receptor beta chains sequenced from one sample in a study of tumor-infiltrating lymphocytes in primary liver carcinoma (dated by TCRdb to the late 2010s). The sequencer listed for this sample is Illumina HiSeq 2500. Using a constant-region primer and ProtoScript II reverse transcriptase, TCRbeta-specific cDNA was reverse-transcribed from around 520 ng total RNA. Three nested multiplex PCR rounds, following a slightly modified ARM-PCR procedure, were used to build the TCRbeta libraries. Each of the first two PCR rounds ran for nine to eleven cycles and used multiplex TRBV1-TRBV30 forward primers together with a Cbeta reverse primer. TCRdb redid the processing of the public reads, applying fastp at Q25 and MiXCR, and retained in-frame beta chains. All rows with the same CDR3 protein become a single entry with the most common DNA and genes. Across this sample there are 90,000 to 100,000 distinct CDR3 sequences, with around three quarters seen only once. The ten largest clones take up around 9.5% of the sample.

Without any cell sorting, total RNA and DNA were co-extracted from roughly 21-30 mg of bulk tissue using the AllPrep DNA/RNA mini kit. Sequencing input: liver tumor tissue from sampling region 5. What this sample's cell subset or site label stands for: tumor region T5, tumor centre. The receptors were sampled from a woman in her sixties or seventies with primary liver carcinoma and hepatitis B virus infection.

Remarks on this clonotype: The conserved phenylalanine or tryptophan normally closing the CDR3 is absent here, so this likely arose from a read error. The V and J genes are TRBV7-9 and TRBJ2-5; TRBD2 might be the D (5 bases). The V gene lost 6 bases and the J gene lost 7 bases, with 12 bases spanning the gap. Germline V gene data show CDR1 as SEHNR and CDR2 as FQNEAQ (reference sequence). The CDR3 is 12 amino acids. The CDR3 reads CASSLASVTQYL. CDR3 sequence (DNA): TGTGCCAGCAGTCTAGCCTCAGTGACCCAGTACCTC.

With respect to this clonotype: Germline and junction disagree at one end, which may indicate a read error. The chain uses TRBV11-2 and TRBJ2-7; D is unclear. The germline V gene has CDR1 SGHAT and CDR2 FQNNGV. The CDR3 runs to 14 residues. CDR3 sequence (DNA): TGTGCCAGCAGCTTAGATATCGCCATCCCCGATCTGTTCTTT. Protein sequence: CASSLDIAIPDLFF. Full variable domain (rest looked up from reference TRBV11-2 and TRBJ2-7): EAGVAQSPRYKIIEKRQSVAFWCNPISGHATLYWYQQILGQGPKLLIQFQNNGVVDDSQLPKDRFSAERLKGVDSTLKIQPAKLEDSAVYLCASSLDIAIPDLFFGPGTRLTVT.

This clonotype was observed a handful of times. Possible read error: a much larger clone is one base away. The V call is TRBV12-5, the J call TRBJ2-5, with 9 bases fitting TRBD1. CDR1 is LGHNT and CDR2 is FRNRAP in the germline V gene. The CDR3 runs to 14 residues. DNA for the CDR3: TGTGCTACTGGTTTACAGGGGGCTTGGGAGACCCAGTACTTC. It translates to CATGLQGAWETQYF.

To note about this clonotype: This may be a read error: a much more frequent sequence differs by one nucleotide. The rearrangement uses TRBV7-9 and TRBJ1-1, with 7 bases lining up with TRBD1. This CDR3 has 14 amino acids. Germline loops: CDR1 SEHNR, CDR2 FQNEAQ (reference sequence). J lost 4 bases, V lost 5 bases, and 7 bases had no gene match. CDR3 sequence (DNA): TGTGCCAGCAGCCTTTCAGCAGGGGGCACTGAAGCTTTCTTT. This translates into CASSLSAGGTEAFF.

This clonotype was seen a handful of times. The genes are TRBV7-9 and TRBJ2-1, with D possibly matching TRBD1 (6 bases). Deletions cut 2 bases from V and 10 bases from J, with 15 bases between. This CDR3 comprises 14 residues. CDR1 and CDR2 (germline): SEHNR, FQNEAQ (reference sequence). The CDR3 DNA follows: TGTGCCAGCAGCTTACTTTCCCAGGGGCCGGAGCAGTTCTTC. Translating gives CASSLLSQGPEQFF.

This clonotype was counted ten times or more. The chain uses TRBV6-6 and TRBJ1-2, with D perhaps TRBD1 (6 bases). Deletions cut 5 bases from V and 5 bases from J, with 24 bases between. CDR1 MNHNY and CDR2 SVGAGI come from the germline V gene (reference sequence). The CDR3 totals 17 residues. The CDR3 loop is CASSDYPGGAGIYGYTF. In DNA, the CDR3 is TGTGCCAGCAGTGACTACCCGGGGGGCGCGGGTATTTATGGCTACACCTTC.

The chain combines TRBV29-1 with TRBJ1-3, with 9 positions matching TRBD1. The J segment lost 1 base and the V segment lost 4 bases, leaving 5 bases of the junction unmatched. The CDR3 is 15 amino acids. Germline CDR1 SQVTM, CDR2 ANQGSEA. The CDR3 DNA follows: TGCAGCGTTGCAGGGACAGGGATATCTGGAAACACCATATATTTT. This gives the protein CSVAGTGISGNTIYF.

Of note for this clonotype: Compared with germline, one end of the junction differs, possibly owing to a read error. V is TRBV20-1 and J is TRBJ2-1, with a weak D call TRBD2 (5 bases). The CDR3 loop spans 13 amino acids. Germline CDR1 DFQATT, CDR2 SNEGSKA (reference sequence). The CDR3 here is CSASSGERNVQFF. As DNA, the CDR3 is TGCAGTGCCAGCAGTGGGGAGAGGAATGTGCAGTTCTTC.

This clonotype showed up many times. V and J are TRBV10-2 and TRBJ1-2, with D possibly being TRBD1 (6 bases). The length of the CDR3 is 14 residues. CDR1 is WSHSY, CDR2 SAAADI, per germline. Between the trimmed V and J ends, which lost 7 bases and 2 bases, there was a span of 14 bases. CDR3 amino acids: CASNDRTLNYGYTF. The CDR3 coding sequence is TGCGCCAGCAACGACAGGACCTTAAACTATGGCTACACCTTC.

A remark on this clonotype: One junction end does not reproduce the germline sequence, and a read error may be involved. This CDR3 reads CSVAGHTNTGELFF. CDR3 sequence (DNA): TGCAGCGTTGCTGGTCATACCAACACCGGGGAGCTGTTTTTC. The chain uses TRBV29-1 and TRBJ2-2; perhaps TRBD2 as D (5 bases). The germline gives CDR1 SQVTM, CDR2 ANQGSEA. The CDR3 contains 14 residues.

At least ten counts were recorded for this clonotype. The J gene is TRBJ1-2, the V gene TRBV6-5; the D is unclear. The CDR3 extends over 13 amino acids. Trimming pared 2 bases from V and 6 bases from J, leaving 10 bases between. Germline V gene data show CDR1 as MNHEY and CDR2 as SVGAGI. The CDR3 DNA follows: TGTGCCAGCAGTTACAGGGCAGGCGATGGCTACACCTTC. It yields the protein CASSYRAGDGYTF.

This clonotype has just a few counts. Without the conserved terminal phenylalanine or tryptophan, this CDR3 likely stems from a read error. The CDR3 reads CASNAGETGNTIYS. Here the CDR3 DNA reads TGTGCCAGCAACGCCGGGGAAACTGGAAACACCATATATTCT. V and J are TRBV7-9 and TRBJ1-3; no firm D call. Trimming took off 7 bases at V and 2 bases at J, with 12 bases between the two ends. Germline CDR1 SEHNR, CDR2 FQNEAQ (reference sequence). CDR3 length: 14 amino acids.

At least ten counts were recorded for this clonotype. The rearrangement uses TRBV10-3 and TRBJ2-1; 10 positions match TRBD2. The CDR3 is 15 residues long. J gave up 6 bases and V 6 bases, and 8 bases lay outside the gene matches. Germline V lookup: CDR1 ENHRY, CDR2 SYGVKD. DNA for the CDR3: TGTGCCATCAGCCAAGGTAGCGGGAGGTCCAATGAGCAGTTCTTC. The encoded protein is CAISQGSGRSNEQFF.

A word on this clonotype: A junction boundary mismatches the germline segment, possibly from a read error. V gene TRBV6-6 combines with J gene TRBJ1-4; D is perhaps TRBD1 (5 bases). Germline V CDR1 and CDR2: MNHNY, SVGAGI (reference sequence). This CDR3 has 13 amino acids. DNA of the CDR3: TGTGCCAGCCGCCTGGGGGGGGGAGGTGAAAAACTGTTT. As protein: CASRLGGGGEKLF.

About this clonotype itself: One end of the junction fails to match germline, which may point to a read error. V and J are TRBV6-6 and TRBJ1-2; D unclear. The germline CDR1 and CDR2 sequences are MNHNY and SVGAGI (reference sequence). CDR3 length equals 11 residues. In nucleotides, the CDR3 is TGTACCAGCAGTTACTACACGGGCTACACCTTC. Translated, it gives CTSSYYTGYTF.

J is TRBJ1-1 and V is TRBV29-1; the match to TRBD1 covers 9 bases. Germline CDR1 and CDR2: SQVTM and ANQGSEA. V was pared by 8 bases and J by 3 bases, with 13 bases of the junction left unmatched. CDR3 length: 15 residues. CDR3 region: CSLLPGQGSDTEAFF. Written as DNA, the CDR3 is TGCAGCCTTTTACCTGGACAGGGGTCAGACACTGAAGCTTTCTTT. Looking up the rest from reference TRBV29-1 and TRBJ1-1 gives the full variable domain: SAVISQKPSRDICQRGTSLTIQCQVDSQVTMMFWYRQQPGQSLTLIATANQGSEATYESGFVIDKFPISRPNLTFSTLTVSNMSPEDSSIYLCSLLPGQGSDTEAFFGQGTRLTVV.

This chain joins TRBV6-6 and TRBJ2-1; 8 bases line up with TRBD2. The J segment lost 9 bases and the V segment lost 10 bases, leaving 11 bases of the junction unmatched. Germline V lookup: CDR1 MNHNY, CDR2 SVGAGI (reference sequence). The CDR3 runs 13 residues. The CDR3 region is CATRPPGGSEQFF. CDR3 DNA sequence: TGTGCCACACGCCCTCCGGGGGGGAGTGAGCAGTTCTTC.

J is TRBJ2-5 and V is TRBV6-6, with a tentative D call TRBD2 (7 bases). Trimming removed 2 bases from V and 7 bases from J, with 20 bases in between. The CDR3 is 16 amino acids. Germline V gene data show CDR1 as MNHNY and CDR2 as SVGAGI (reference sequence). The CDR3 spells CASSYGLGGYQGTQYF. The CDR3 nucleotides read TGTGCCAGCAGTTACGGACTAGGGGGGTACCAGGGGACCCAGTACTTC.

This clonotype was observed at least ten times. This chain connects TRBV10-3 to TRBJ2-7, with unresolved D. CDR3 size: 14 residues. Trimming took off 6 bases at V and 3 bases at J, with 15 bases between the two ends. Germline lookup yields CDR1 ENHRY and CDR2 SYGVKD. The CDR3 spells CAIRWEQWDYEQYF. The CDR3, as DNA: TGTGCCATCAGATGGGAACAGTGGGACTACGAGCAGTACTTC.

The chain recombines TRBV6-1 with TRBJ2-1; D possibly corresponds to TRBD2 (6 bases). Per germline, CDR1 MNHNS and CDR2 SASEGT. The CDR3 runs to 15 residues. Trimming left V 8 bases short and J 11 bases short, with 25 bases between. CDR3 bases: TGTGCCAGCCCCCCGACGGGGAGGAGGATCCTTAAGCAGTTCTTC. This translates into CASPPTGRRILKQFF.

This clonotype was counted many times. One junction end disagrees with the germline gene, perhaps due to a read error. The chain is built from TRBV5-1 and TRBJ1-5; D gene uncertain. CDR1 and CDR2 (germline): SGHRS, YFSETQ. This CDR3 comprises 15 residues. Written as DNA, the CDR3 is TGCGCCAGCAGCTTGACGGGGTCTAGCGATCAGCCCCAGCATTTT. It codes for CASSLTGSSDQPQHF.

Regarding this clonotype: Mismatch with germline at one junction end may stem from a read error. This chain joins TRBV29-1 and TRBJ2-1; TRBD2 aligns across 16 bases. The germline V gene has CDR1 SQVTM and CDR2 ANQGSEA. The CDR3 contains 16 residues. CDR3 coding DNA: TGCAGCGTTGAGGGGACTAGCGGGAGGGCCGTTAGTGAGCAACTCTTC. It specifies CSVEGTSGRAVSEQLF.

Comments on this clonotype: The junction does not match germline at one end; this may be a read error. The chain recombines TRBV5-6 with TRBJ2-2, with 7 bases matching TRBD2. This CDR3 contains 16 residues. Per the germline V gene, CDR1 is SGHDT and CDR2 is YYEEEE. The DNA for the CDR3 is TGTGCCAGCAGCTTGTTTGGGAGGGCGAACACTGGGGAGCTGTTTTTT. It codes for CASSLFGRANTGELFF.

The rearrangement joins TRBV18 to TRBJ2-5, with no clear D. CDR1 is KGHSH, CDR2 LQKENI, per germline. The germline V and J ends were trimmed by 3 bases and 5 bases, with 13 bases remaining between them. The CDR3 extends over 14 amino acids. CDR3 nucleotides: TGTGCCAGCTCACCCAACCTACCGCCCGAGACCCAGTACTTC. This sequence encodes CASSPNLPPETQYF. The whole variable domain, remainder taken from reference TRBV18 and TRBJ2-5, is NAGVMQNPRHLVRRRGQEARLRCSPMKGHSHVYWYRQLPEEGLKFMVYLQKENIIDESGMPKERFSAEFPKEGPSILRIQQVVRGDSAAYFCASSPNLPPETQYFGPGTRLLVL.

The table lists this clonotype with many counts. The genes are TRBV6-5 and TRBJ2-2; 10 positions match TRBD1. CDR1 is MNHEY and CDR2 is SVGAGI in the germline V gene. This CDR3 contains 16 residues. V was clipped by 2 bases and J by 4 bases; unmatched bases: 4. CDR3 DNA sequence: TGTGCCAGCAGTTACGCGGGGACAGGGGTCACCGGGGAGCTGTTTTTT. Amino acid sequence: CASSYAGTGVTGELFF.

The V call is TRBV4-2, the J call TRBJ2-7; tentative D call: TRBD2 (6 bases). Germline lookup yields CDR1 LGHNA and CDR2 YNFKEQ. CDR3 length: 17 residues. The DNA of the CDR3 is TGTGCCAGCAGCCAAGATTTTCGCGGGACGAGCTCCTACGGGCAGTGCGTC. Protein sequence: CASSQDFRGTSSYGQCV.

Worth noting for this clonotype: One base away lies a much larger clone, so this may be a sequencing read error. J is TRBJ2-1 and V is TRBV5-4; 7 positions match TRBD2. CDR3 length: 18 residues. Trimming took 4 bases from V and 9 from J; bases not matched to a gene: 22. CDR1 and CDR2 from the germline V gene are SGHNT and YYREEE (reference sequence). The CDR3 loop reads CASSLTGGGSTLRGEQFF. The CDR3 DNA follows: TGTGCCAGCAGCCTCACCGGCGGCGGGAGTACCCTTCGGGGTGAGCAGTTCTTC.

The gene calls are TRBV6-1 and TRBJ2-5; TRBD1 matches at 7 bases. The CDR3 has 13 amino acids. Germline V lookup: CDR1 MNHNS, CDR2 SASEGT. V lost 8 bases, J lost 5 bases, and 8 bases stayed unmatched. For the CDR3, the DNA is TGTGCCAGCCGAGGGCCGACAGGGGAGACCCAGTACTTC. Translating it yields CASRGPTGETQYF.

Turning to this clonotype: No conserved phenylalanine or tryptophan is present at the end of the CDR3, so a read error is the likely explanation. V and J are TRBV11-3 and TRBJ2-2; the match to TRBD2 covers 9 bases. CDR3 length: 17 amino acids. In germline, CDR1 is SGHNT, CDR2 YENEEA. V gave up 1 base and J gave up 2 bases; unmatched junction bases: 5. This CDR3 is CASSLGGLAGNTGELFS. In DNA form, the CDR3 reads TGTGCCAGCAGCTTAGGCGGGCTAGCGGGAAACACCGGGGAGCTGTTTTCA.